Listed here is a single T cell receptor beta chain. Time point of the sample: week 3, after first cycle of checkpoint inhibitor. DNA loading was fixed at 350 ng for all bulk PBMC samples. Generated by immunoSEQ multiplex PCR, the TCRdb table keeps only in-frame clones and is missing some. The sample yields 11,000 or so clones, roughly 88% seen once. CDR1 is LNHDA and CDR2 is SQIVND in the germline V gene (reference sequence). The V segment lost 6 bases and the J segment 4 bases; nucleotides outside the gene matches: 6. This CDR3 contains 15 residues. These data come from a study of blood T cell dynamics during melanoma immunotherapy. Study-level background: First-line therapy was either pembrolizumab or nivolumab with ipilimumab for metastatic melanoma.

This TCR was recovered from a human donor with melanoma. The chain has TRBV19 and TRBJ2-2; 9 nucleotides match TRBD1. The sample consisted of blood, taken from a patient treated with checkpoint blockade. Here the CDR3 DNA reads TGTGCCAGTAGGACAGGGGGGAGGAGCACCGGGGAGCTGTTTTTT. Translating gives CASRTGGRSTGELFF.